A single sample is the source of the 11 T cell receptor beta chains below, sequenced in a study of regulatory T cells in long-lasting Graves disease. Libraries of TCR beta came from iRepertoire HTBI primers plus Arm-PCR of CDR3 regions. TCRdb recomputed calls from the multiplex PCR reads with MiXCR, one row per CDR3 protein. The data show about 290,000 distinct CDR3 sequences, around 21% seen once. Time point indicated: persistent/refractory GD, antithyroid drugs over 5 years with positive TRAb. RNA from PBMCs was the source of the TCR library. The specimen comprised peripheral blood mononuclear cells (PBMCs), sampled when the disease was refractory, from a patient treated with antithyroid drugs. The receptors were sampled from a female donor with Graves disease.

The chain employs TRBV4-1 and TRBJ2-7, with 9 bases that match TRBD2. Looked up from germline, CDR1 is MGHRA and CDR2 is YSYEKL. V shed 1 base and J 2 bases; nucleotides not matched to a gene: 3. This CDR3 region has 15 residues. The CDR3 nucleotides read TGCGCCAGCAGCCAAGGACTAGCGGTCACCTACGAGCAGTACTTC. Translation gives CASSQGLAVTYEQYF.

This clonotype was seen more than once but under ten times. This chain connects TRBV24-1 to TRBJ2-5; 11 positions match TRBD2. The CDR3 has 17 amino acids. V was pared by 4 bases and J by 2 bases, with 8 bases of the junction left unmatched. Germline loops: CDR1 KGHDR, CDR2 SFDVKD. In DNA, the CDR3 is TGTGCCACCAGTGACTTAACTAGCGGGAGCGATCAAGAGACCCAGTACTTC. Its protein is CATSDLTSGSDQETQYF.

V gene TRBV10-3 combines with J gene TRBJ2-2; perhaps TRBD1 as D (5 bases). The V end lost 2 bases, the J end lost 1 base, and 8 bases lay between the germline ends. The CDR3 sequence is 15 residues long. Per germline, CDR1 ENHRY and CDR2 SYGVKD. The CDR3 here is CAISEQGGNTGELFF. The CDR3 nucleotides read TGTGCCATCAGTGAGCAGGGCGGGAACACCGGGGAGCTGTTTTTT.

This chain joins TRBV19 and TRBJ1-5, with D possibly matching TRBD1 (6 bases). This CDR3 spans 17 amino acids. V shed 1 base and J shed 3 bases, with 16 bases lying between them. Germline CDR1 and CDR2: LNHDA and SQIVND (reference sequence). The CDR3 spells CASSIGTDRFNNQPQHF. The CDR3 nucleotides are TGTGCCAGTAGTATAGGTACGGACAGATTCAACAATCAGCCCCAGCATTTT.

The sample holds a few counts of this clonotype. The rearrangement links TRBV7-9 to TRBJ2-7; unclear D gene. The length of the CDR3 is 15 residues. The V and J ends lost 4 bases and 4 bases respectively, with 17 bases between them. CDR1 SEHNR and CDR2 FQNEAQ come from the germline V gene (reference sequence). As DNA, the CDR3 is TGTGCCAGCAGCTCACTACGACACCCTCTTTACGAGCAGTACTTC. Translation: CASSSLRHPLYEQYF. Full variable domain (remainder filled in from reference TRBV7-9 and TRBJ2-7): DTGVSQNPRHKITKRGQNVTFRCDPISEHNRLYWYRQTLGQGPEFLTYFQNEAQLEKSRLLSDRFSAERPKGSFSTLEIQRTEQGDSAMYLCASSSLRHPLYEQYFGPGTRLTVT.

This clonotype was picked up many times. The chain's CDR3 is CASIGGTFAPWEQYF. The CDR3 bases are TGTGCCAGCATTGGTGGGACCTTTGCCCCGTGGGAGCAGTACTTC. The V gene is TRBV2, the J gene TRBJ2-7; either TRBD1 or TRBD2 may fit D (5 bases each). This CDR3 has 15 residues. The ends were cut back, 7 bases at V and 7 bases at J, with 23 bases in the middle. CDR1 is SNHLY, CDR2 FYNNEI, per germline.

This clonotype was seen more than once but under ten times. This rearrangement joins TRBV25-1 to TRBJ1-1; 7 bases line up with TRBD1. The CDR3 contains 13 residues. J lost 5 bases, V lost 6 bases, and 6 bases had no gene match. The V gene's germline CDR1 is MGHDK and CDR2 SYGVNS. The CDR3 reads CASRQGVITEAFF. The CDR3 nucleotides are TGTGCCAGCAGGCAGGGGGTAATAACTGAAGCTTTCTTT.

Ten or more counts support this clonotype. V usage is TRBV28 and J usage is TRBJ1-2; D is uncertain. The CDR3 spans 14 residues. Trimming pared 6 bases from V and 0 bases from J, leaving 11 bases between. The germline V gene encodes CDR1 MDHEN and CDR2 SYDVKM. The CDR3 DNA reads TGTGCCAGCAGCCGACTGCCGTCTAACTATGGCTACACCTTC. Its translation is CASSRLPSNYGYTF.

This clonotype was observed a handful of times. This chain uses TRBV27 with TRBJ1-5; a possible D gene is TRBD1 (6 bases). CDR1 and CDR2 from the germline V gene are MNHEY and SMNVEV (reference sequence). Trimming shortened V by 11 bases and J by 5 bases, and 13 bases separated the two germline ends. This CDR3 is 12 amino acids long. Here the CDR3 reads CAVGRTDQPQHF. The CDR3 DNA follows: TGTGCCGTGGGGCGGACAGATCAGCCCCAGCATTTT.

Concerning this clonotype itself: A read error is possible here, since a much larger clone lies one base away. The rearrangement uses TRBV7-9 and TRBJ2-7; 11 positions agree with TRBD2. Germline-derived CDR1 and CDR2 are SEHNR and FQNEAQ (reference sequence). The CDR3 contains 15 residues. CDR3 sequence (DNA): TGTGCCAGCAGGGGCGGGACTAGCGGCTCCTACGGGCAGTACTTC. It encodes CASRGGTSGSYGQYF.

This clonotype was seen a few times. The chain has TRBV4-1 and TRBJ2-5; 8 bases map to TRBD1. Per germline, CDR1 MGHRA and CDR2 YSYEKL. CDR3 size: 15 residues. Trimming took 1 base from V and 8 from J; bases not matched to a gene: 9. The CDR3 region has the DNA TGCGCCAGCAGCCAAGCTGGACAGGGCCAAGGAACCCAGTACTTC. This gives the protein CASSQAGQGQGTQYF.